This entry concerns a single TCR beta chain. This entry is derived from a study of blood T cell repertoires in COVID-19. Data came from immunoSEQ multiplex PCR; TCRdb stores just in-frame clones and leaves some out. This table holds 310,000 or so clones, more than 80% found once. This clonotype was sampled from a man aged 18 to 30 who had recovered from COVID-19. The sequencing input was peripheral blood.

This CDR3 reads CASSTTVNTEAFF. The CDR3 DNA sequence: TGTGCCAGTAGTACGACAGTGAACACTGAAGCTTTCTTT. This sequence joins TRBV19 and TRBJ1-1; weak D call: TRBD1 (5 bases). This CDR3 comprises 13 residues. Trimming left V 4 bases short and J 0 bases short, with 6 bases between. Germline V lookup: CDR1 LNHDA, CDR2 SQIVND (reference sequence). The entire variable domain, with the rest obtained from reference TRBV19 and TRBJ1-1, is as follows: DGGITQSPKYLFRKEGQNVTLSCEQNLNHDAMYWYRQDPGQGLRLIYYSQIVNDFQKGDIAEGYSVSREKKESFPLTVTSAQKNPTAFYLCASSTTVNTEAFFGQGTRLTVV.